The present entry profiles one T cell receptor beta chain with its context. The length of the CDR3 is 15 residues. The germline gives CDR1 SGHAT, CDR2 FQNNGV. V dropped 5 bases and J dropped 0; count of bases not matched to a gene: 6. The sequencing template was cDNA reverse transcribed from extracted RNA. Sequencing was performed with immunoSEQ multiplex PCR; in TCRdb, only in-frame clones are kept and a portion is missing. The table includes some 150,000 clones, more than 45% detected once. The data were taken from a study of CD8+ T cells in alopecia areata. This chain links TRBV11-2 with TRBJ2-7, with 8 positions matching TRBD1. The specimen was CD8+ T cells sorted from blood, collected at week 0. This receptor was taken from a human donor with alopecia areata. As DNA, the CDR3 is TGTGCCAGCAGCCCCGGGACAGGCGCCTCCTACGAGCAGTACTTC. This codes for CASSPGTGASYEQYF.